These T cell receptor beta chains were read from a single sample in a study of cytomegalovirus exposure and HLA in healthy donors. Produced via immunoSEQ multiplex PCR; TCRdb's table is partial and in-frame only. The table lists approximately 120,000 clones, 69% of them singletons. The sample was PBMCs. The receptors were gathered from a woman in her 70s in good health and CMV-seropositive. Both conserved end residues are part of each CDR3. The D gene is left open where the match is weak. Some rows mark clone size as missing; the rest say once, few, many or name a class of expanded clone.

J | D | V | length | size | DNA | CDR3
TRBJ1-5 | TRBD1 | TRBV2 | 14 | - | TGTGCCAGCAGCGAACAGGGGAGCCGCCAGCCCCAGCATTTT | CASSEQGSRQPQHF
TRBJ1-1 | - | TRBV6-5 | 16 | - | TGTGCCAGCAGTTACAGACCCACTACATTGAACACTGAAGCTTTCTTT | CASSYRPTTLNTEAFF
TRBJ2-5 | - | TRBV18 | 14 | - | TGTGCCAGCTCACCACCGCAGGGGACAAAGACCCAGTACTTC | CASSPPQGTKTQYF
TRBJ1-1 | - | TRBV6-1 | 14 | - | TGTGCCAGCAGTGGATATACGGGGAACACTGAAGCTTTCTTT | CASSGYTGNTEAFF
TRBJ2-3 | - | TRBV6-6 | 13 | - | TGTGCCAGCAGGCCACGGGGTACAGATACGCAGTATTTT | CASRPRGTDTQYF
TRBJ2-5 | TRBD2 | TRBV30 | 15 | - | TGTGCCTGGGGGACTAGCGGGGGGATCCAAGAGACCCAGTACTTC | CAWGTSGGIQETQYF
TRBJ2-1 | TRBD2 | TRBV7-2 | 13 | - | TGTGCCAGCAGCCCTGGGACTAGCACTGAGCAGTTCTTC | CASSPGTSTEQFF
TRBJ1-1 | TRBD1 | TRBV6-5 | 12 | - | TGTGCCAGCAGTCCCCGGACAGGGAAAGCTTTCTTT | CASSPRTGKAFF
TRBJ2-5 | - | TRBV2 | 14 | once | TGTGCCAGCAGTAAGACCGGGACACAAGAGACCCAGTACTTC | CASSKTGTQETQYF
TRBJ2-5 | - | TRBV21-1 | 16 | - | TGTGCCAGCAGCAAAGTAGCCCGACAGTTTCAAGAGACCCAGTACTTC | CASSKVARQFQETQYF
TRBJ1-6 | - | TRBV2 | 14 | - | TGTGCCAGCGAACAGGTTACTCTTAATTCACCCCTCCACTTT | CASEQVTLNSPLHF
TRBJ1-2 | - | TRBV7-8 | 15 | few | TGTGCCAGCAACTCACCCGGGCAGGAGGGTAGGGGCTACACCTTC | CASNSPGQEGRGYTF
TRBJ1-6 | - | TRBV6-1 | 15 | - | TGTGCCAGCAGTATTTACAGGGAGGGAGGATCACCCCTCCACTTT | CASSIYREGGSPLHF
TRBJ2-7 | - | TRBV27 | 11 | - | TGTGCCAGCAGTTTCTCCGGCGAGCAGTACTTC | CASSFSGEQYF
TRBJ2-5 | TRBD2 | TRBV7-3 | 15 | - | TGTGCCAGCAGCTCCGGACTAGCGGCGACGGAGACCCAGTACTTC | CASSSGLAATETQYF
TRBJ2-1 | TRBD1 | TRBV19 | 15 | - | TGTGCCAGTAGTGTCACAGGGGCTGTCGGCAATGAGCAGTTCTTC | CASSVTGAVGNEQFF
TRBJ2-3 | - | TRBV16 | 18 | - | TGTGCCAGCAGCCAATTGGTTAGACAGCCTCAAGTCCCAGATACGCAGTATTTT | CASSQLVRQPQVPDTQYF
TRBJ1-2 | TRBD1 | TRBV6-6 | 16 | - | TGTGCCAGCTCCAGAAACGGACAGGGAGGGAACTATGGCTACACCTTC | CASSRNGQGGNYGYTF
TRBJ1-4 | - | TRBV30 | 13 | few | TGTGCCTGGAGTGGACAGGTTAATGAAAAACTGTTTTTT | CAWSGQVNEKLFF
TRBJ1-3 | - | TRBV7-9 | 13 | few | TGTGCCAGCAGCCCAGGGACTGGAAACACCATATATTTT | CASSPGTGNTIYF
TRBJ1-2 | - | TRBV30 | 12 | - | TGTGCCTGGAGGGTAGGGGACTATGGCTACACCTTC | CAWRVGDYGYTF
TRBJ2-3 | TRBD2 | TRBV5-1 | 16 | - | TGCGCCAGCAGCTTGGCCCGCGGGGGGTACACAGATACGCAGTATTTT | CASSLARGGYTDTQYF
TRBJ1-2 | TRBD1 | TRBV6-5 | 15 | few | TGTGCCAGCAGTTCCCGGGGGACAGTTAACTATGGCTACACCTTC | CASSSRGTVNYGYTF
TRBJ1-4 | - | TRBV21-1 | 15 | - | TGTGCCAGCAGCGCAAGAACAGGGCCGGGAGAAAAACTGTTTTTT | CASSARTGPGEKLFF
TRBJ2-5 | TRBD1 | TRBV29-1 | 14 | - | TGCAGCGTTGACCGCCAGGGGGCCGAAGAGACCCAGTACTTC | CSVDRQGAEETQYF
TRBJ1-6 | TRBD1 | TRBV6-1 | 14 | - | TGTGCCAGCAGTACAGGACAGGGAGTTTCACCCCTCCACTTT | CASSTGQGVSPLHF
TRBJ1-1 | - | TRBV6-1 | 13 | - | TGTGCCAGCAGCCAGGACGGGGGGACTGAAGCTTTCTTT | CASSQDGGTEAFF
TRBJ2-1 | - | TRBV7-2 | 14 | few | TGTGCCAGCAGCTTTGGTGGCCGCTACAATGAGCAGTTCTTC | CASSFGGRYNEQFF
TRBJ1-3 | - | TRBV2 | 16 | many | TGTGCCAGCAGTGTCCCCGACAGGAGCTCTGGAAACACCATATATTTT | CASSVPDRSSGNTIYF
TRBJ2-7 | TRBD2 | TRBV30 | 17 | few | TGTGCCTGGAGTCTAACCACCGGACTAGCGGGGGGCTACGAGCAGTACTTC | CAWSLTTGLAGGYEQYF
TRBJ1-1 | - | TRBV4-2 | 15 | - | TGTGCCAGCAGCCAAGATTCAGGGCTAGACACTGAAGCTTTCTTT | CASSQDSGLDTEAFF
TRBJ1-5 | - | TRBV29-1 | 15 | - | TGCAGCGTATCAAAGGAGGGTTCAGGGAATCAGCCCCAGCATTTT | CSVSKEGSGNQPQHF
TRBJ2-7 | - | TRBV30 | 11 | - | TGTGCCCACGGGAACCACTACGAGCAGTACTTC | CAHGNHYEQYF
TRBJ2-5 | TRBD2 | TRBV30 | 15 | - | TGTGCCTGGGACCGCGGGGGGGCCCTCCAAGAGACCCAGTACTTC | CAWDRGGALQETQYF
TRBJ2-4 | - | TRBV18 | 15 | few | TGTGCCAGCTCACCCGTGGCGGGGGCCCAAAACATTCAGTACTTC | CASSPVAGAQNIQYF
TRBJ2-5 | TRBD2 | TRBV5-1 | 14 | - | TGCGCCAGCAGCTTGGCCGGGACTAGCGAGACCCAGTACTTC | CASSLAGTSETQYF